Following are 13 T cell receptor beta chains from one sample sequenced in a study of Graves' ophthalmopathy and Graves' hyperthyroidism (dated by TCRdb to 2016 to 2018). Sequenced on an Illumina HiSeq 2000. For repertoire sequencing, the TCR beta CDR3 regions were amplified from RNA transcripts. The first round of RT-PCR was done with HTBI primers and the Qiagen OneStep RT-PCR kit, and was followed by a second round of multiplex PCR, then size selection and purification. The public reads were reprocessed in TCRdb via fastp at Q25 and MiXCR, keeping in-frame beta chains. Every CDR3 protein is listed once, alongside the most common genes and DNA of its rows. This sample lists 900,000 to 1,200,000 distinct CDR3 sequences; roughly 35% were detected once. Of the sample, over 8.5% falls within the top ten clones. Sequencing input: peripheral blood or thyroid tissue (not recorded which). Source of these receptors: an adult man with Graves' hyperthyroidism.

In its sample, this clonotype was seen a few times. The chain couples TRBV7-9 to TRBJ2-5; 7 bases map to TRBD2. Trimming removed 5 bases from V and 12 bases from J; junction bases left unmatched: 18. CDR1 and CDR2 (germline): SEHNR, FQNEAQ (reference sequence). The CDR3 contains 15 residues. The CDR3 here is CASSTHGSGLSAKYF. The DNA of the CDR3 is TGTGCCAGCAGCACCCATGGCTCGGGACTAAGCGCGAAGTACTTC.

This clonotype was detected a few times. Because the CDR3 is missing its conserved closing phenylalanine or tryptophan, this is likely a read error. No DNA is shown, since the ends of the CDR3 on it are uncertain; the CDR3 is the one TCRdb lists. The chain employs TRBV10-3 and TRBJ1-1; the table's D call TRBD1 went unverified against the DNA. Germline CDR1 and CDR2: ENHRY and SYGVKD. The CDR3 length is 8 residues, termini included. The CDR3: CAISDPDR.

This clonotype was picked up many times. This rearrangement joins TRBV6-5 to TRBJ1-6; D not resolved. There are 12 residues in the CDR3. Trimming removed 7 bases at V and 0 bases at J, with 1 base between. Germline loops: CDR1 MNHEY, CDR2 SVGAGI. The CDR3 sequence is CASNSYNSPLHF. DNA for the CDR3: TGTGCCAGCAACTCCTATAATTCACCCCTCCACTTT.

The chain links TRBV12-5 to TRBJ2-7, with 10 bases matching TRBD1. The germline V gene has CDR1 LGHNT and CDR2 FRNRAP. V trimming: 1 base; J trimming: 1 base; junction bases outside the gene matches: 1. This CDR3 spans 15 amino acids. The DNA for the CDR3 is TGTGCTAGTGGTTTGGGACAGGGGGCATCCTACGAGCAGTACTTC. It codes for CASGLGQGASYEQYF.

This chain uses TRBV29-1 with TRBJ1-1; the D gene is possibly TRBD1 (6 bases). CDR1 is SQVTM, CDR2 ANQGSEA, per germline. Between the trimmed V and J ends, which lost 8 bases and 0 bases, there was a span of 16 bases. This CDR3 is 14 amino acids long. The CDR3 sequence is CSLNRGPMNTEAFF. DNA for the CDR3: TGCAGCTTAAATCGGGGGCCTATGAACACTGAAGCTTTCTTT.

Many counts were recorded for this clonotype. The CDR3 here is CASSVVEGIIYEQYF. The CDR3 DNA sequence: TGTGCCAGCAGTGTCGTTGAGGGGATCATCTACGAGCAGTACTTC. This chain connects TRBV2 to TRBJ2-7, with D possibly called TRBD1 or TRBD2 (5 bases each). Germline CDR1 is SNHLY and CDR2 is FYNNEI. The CDR3 totals 15 residues. The V and J ends lost 4 bases and 3 bases respectively, with 16 bases between them.

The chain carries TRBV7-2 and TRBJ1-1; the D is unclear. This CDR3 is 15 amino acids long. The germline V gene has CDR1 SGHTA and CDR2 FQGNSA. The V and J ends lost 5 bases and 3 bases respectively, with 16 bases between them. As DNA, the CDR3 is TGTGCCAGCAGCCCGGGAGGGCAGTCGGACACTGAAGCTTTCTTT. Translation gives CASSPGGQSDTEAFF. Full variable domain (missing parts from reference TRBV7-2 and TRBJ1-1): GAGVSQSPSNKVTEKGKDVELRCDPISGHTALYWYRQSLGQGLEFLIYFQGNSAPDKSGLPSDRFSAERTGGSVSTLTIQRTQQEDSAVYLCASSPGGQSDTEAFFGQGTRLTVV.

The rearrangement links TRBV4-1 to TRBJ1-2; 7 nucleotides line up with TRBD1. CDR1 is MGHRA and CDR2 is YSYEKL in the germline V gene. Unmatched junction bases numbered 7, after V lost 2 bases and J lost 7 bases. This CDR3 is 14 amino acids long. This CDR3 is CASSQTGVWAGYTF. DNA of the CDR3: TGCGCCAGCAGCCAAACAGGGGTTTGGGCTGGCTACACCTTC.

CDR3 nucleotide sequence: TGTGCCAGCAGTTTTGCCGACAGGGGACCCGAGCAGTACTTC. It is translated as CASSFADRGPEQYF. The V gene is TRBV12-3 or TRBV12-4, the J gene TRBJ2-7, with 8 nucleotides matching TRBD1. The length of the CDR3 is 14 residues. V lost 3 bases to trimming and J lost 6 bases; unmatched junction nucleotides: 7.

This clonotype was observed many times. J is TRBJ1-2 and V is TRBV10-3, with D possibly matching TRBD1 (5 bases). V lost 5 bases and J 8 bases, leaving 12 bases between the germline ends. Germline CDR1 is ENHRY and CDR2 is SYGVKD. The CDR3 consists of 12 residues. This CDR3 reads CAISRDGRGYTF. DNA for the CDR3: TGTGCCATCAGTAGGGACGGTCGCGGCTACACCTTC.

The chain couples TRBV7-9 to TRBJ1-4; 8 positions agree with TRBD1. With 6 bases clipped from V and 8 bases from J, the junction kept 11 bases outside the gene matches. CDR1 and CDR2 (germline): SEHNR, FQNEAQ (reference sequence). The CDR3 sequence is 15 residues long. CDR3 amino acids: CASRPGQGLREKLFF. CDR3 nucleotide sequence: TGTGCCAGCAGGCCAGGACAGGGACTGCGGGAAAAACTGTTTTTT. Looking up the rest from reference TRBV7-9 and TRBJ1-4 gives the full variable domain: DTGVSQNPRHKITKRGQNVTFRCDPISEHNRLYWYRQTLGQGPEFLTYFQNEAQLEKSRLLSDRFSAERPKGSFSTLEIQRTEQGDSAMYLCASRPGQGLREKLFFGSGTQLSVL.

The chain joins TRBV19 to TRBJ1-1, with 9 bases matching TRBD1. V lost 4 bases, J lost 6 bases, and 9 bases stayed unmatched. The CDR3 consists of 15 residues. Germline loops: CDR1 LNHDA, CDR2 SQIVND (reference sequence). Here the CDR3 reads CASSKGQGPTPEAFF. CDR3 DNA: TGTGCCAGTAGTAAGGGACAGGGACCCACTCCTGAAGCTTTCTTT.

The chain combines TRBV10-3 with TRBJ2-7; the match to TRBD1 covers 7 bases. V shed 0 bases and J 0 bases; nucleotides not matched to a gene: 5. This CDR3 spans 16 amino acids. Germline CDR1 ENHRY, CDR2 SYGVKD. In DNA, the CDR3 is TGTGCCATCAGTGAGTCTGGGGACAGTGACTCCTACGAGCAGTACTTC. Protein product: CAISESGDSDSYEQYF.